A selection of T cell receptor beta chains follows, all from one sample in a study of shared clonotypes between healthy human individuals. The method was immunoSEQ multiplex PCR; TCRdb's version includes in-frame clones alone and lacks a portion of them. The sample includes 2 million to 2.5 million clones, approximately 95% of them seen just once. Sequencing used naive CD4+ T cells sorted from blood. The receptors derive from a man aged 18 to 29 in good health. The CDR3 runs from the conserved cysteine through the conserved F or W. Each record gives: clone size, J gene, D gene, V gene, CDR3 DNA, CDR3 protein. D genes are given only for firm matches. The size field is filled for only some rows; it gives once, few, many or a size class.

>-|TRBJ1-2|TRBD1|TRBV18
TGTGCCAGCTCACTAAACGGACAGGACTATGGCTACACCTTC
CASSLNGQDYGYTF
>-|TRBJ1-2|-|TRBV25-1
TGTGCCAGCAGTCAGGGTCCCTATGGCTACACCTTC
CASSQGPYGYTF
>-|TRBJ2-7|-|TRBV30
TGTGCCTGGAGACAGGTAAAATACCTAAGCTCCTACGAGCAGTACTTC
CAWRQVKYLSSYEQYF
>-|TRBJ2-2|-|TRBV5-1
TGCGCCAGCAGCTCCTCGTGCAGGGGAAACACCGGGGAGCTGTTTTTT
CASSSSCRGNTGELFF
>-|TRBJ1-1|TRBD1|TRBV5-1
TGCGCCAGCAGCTCTGGACAGGGGAGGACTGAAGCTTTCTTT
CASSSGQGRTEAFF
>-|TRBJ2-2|-|TRBV27
TGTGCCAGCAGATCTCCGGGAGACGGGAACACCGGGGAGCTGTTTTTT
CASRSPGDGNTGELFF
>-|TRBJ2-7|-|TRBV6-6
TGTGCCAGCAGTTGGGGGGGACAGGCCCCCTACGAGCAGTACTTC
CASSWGGQAPYEQYF
>-|TRBJ2-7|-|TRBV27
TGTGCCAGCAGTTTTCAGCGAGGCTCCTACGAGCAGTACTTC
CASSFQRGSYEQYF
>-|TRBJ1-2|-|TRBV6-4
TGTGCCAGCAGTGTGGGCGCTAACTATGGCTACACCTTC
CASSVGANYGYTF
>-|TRBJ2-7|-|TRBV12-1
TGTGCCAGCTCGGACAAGAAGTTCTACGAGCAGTACTTC
CASSDKKFYEQYF
>-|TRBJ2-7|-|TRBV27
TGTGCCAGCATCAATCCGAACTCCTACGAGCAGTACTTC
CASINPNSYEQYF
>-|TRBJ1-5|-|TRBV6-1
TGTGCCAGCACGCCAGGGCCCAATCAGCCCCAGCATTTT
CASTPGPNQPQHF
>-|TRBJ1-1|-|TRBV18
TGTGCCAGCTCACCGATATACGACACTGAAGCTTTCTTT
CASSPIYDTEAFF
>-|TRBJ1-2|-|TRBV10-3
TGTGCCATCAGTACAATACACGGCTACACCTTC
CAISTIHGYTF
>-|TRBJ2-4|-|TRBV18
TGTGCCAGCTCACCCGACAGGTTGGGCATTCAGTACTTC
CASSPDRLGIQYF
>-|TRBJ2-7|-|TRBV6-1
TGTGCCAGCAGAGGCGGACAGACAATAACGGGCGAGCAGTACTTC
CASRGGQTITGEQYF
>-|TRBJ2-7|-|TRBV7-9
TGTGCCAGCAGCTTAGCTTGGGGGAGGGGGAAGAGCTCCTACGAGCAGTACTTC
CASSLAWGRGKSSYEQYF
>-|TRBJ1-3|-|TRBV9
TGTGCCAGCAGCTTACAGGGCTCCTCTGGAAACACCATATATTTT
CASSLQGSSGNTIYF
>-|TRBJ2-7|-|TRBV2
TGTGCCAGCTCCCACGAGGACGGACGTGCCTACGAGCAGTACTTC
CASSHEDGRAYEQYF
>-|TRBJ1-1|-|TRBV5-4
TGTGCCAGCAGCTTGGATCCAGGTGTCGAAGCTTTCTTT
CASSLDPGVEAFF
>-|TRBJ1-5|-|TRBV19
TGTGCCAGTAGTCCCCTAGGGGAAACTCAGCCCCAGCATTTT
CASSPLGETQPQHF
>-|TRBJ2-2|TRBD1|TRBV29-1
TGCAGCGCCGGACAGGGGGCGATGACCGGGGAGCTGTTTTTT
CSAGQGAMTGELFF
>-|TRBJ1-1|-|TRBV5-4
TGTGCCAGCAGCTTGGGTGGAAGGGGGATCACTGAAGCTTTCTTT
CASSLGGRGITEAFF
>-|TRBJ1-4|-|TRBV4-1
TGCGCCAGCAGCCAAGATTGGCAAGCAACTAATGAAAAACTGTTTTTT
CASSQDWQATNEKLFF
>-|TRBJ2-1|-|TRBV12-5
TGTGCTAGTGGTTCGGGATTGGGGGACGGTGAGCAGTTCTTC
CASGSGLGDGEQFF
>-|TRBJ1-6|-|TRBV7-6
TGTGCCAGCAGCCCCCTGGCCCCGGAGCTTTATAATTCACCCCTCCACTTT
CASSPLAPELYNSPLHF
>-|TRBJ1-1|-|TRBV5-6
TGTGCCAGCAGCTTGGACCGGAACACTGAAGCTTTCTTT
CASSLDRNTEAFF
>-|TRBJ2-7|TRBD1|TRBV5-1
TGCGCCAGCAGCTTGGCGAGTTCCGGGACAGGGAACCACGAGCAGTACTTC
CASSLASSGTGNHEQYF
>-|TRBJ1-6|TRBD1|TRBV7-9
TGTGCCAGCAGCCTCACAGGGGGTTCACCCCTCCACTTT
CASSLTGGSPLHF
>-|TRBJ2-6|TRBD2|TRBV7-9
TGTGCCAGCAGCTTACGACTAGCGGGACCCTCTGGGGCCAACGTCCTGACTTTC
CASSLRLAGPSGANVLTF
>-|TRBJ1-4|-|TRBV11-2
TGTGCCAGCAGCTTAGGGGCAAAGGCCGCAACTAATGAAAAACTGTTTTTT
CASSLGAKAATNEKLFF
>-|TRBJ2-1|TRBD2|TRBV2
TGTGCCAGCAGCACTAGCGGGAGCCCCTACAATGAGCAGTTCTTC
CASSTSGSPYNEQFF
>-|TRBJ2-5|-|TRBV10-3
TGTGCCATACGGACACCTTACCAAGAGACCCAGTACTTC
CAIRTPYQETQYF
>-|TRBJ2-4|-|TRBV28
TGTGCCAGCAGTTTATCGGGGAGGTACATTCAGTACTTC
CASSLSGRYIQYF
>few|TRBJ1-6|-|TRBV2
TGTGCCAGCAGTGAGGGCAGGGGTAGAGGTTCACCCCTCCACTTT
CASSEGRGRGSPLHF
>-|TRBJ2-3|-|TRBV19
TGTGCCAGTTCTCCCTATGCGGGGAGTTCCTCCCACACAGATACGCAGTATTTT
CASSPYAGSSSHTDTQYF
>-|TRBJ1-1|-|TRBV6-6
TGTGCCAGCGGACCAACCGGGACAGAAGCTTTCTTT
CASGPTGTEAFF
>-|TRBJ1-1|TRBD1|TRBV28
TGTCCGACCGAGGGGGCCACTGAAGCTTTCTTT
CPTEGATEAFF
>-|TRBJ1-1|TRBD1|TRBV6-5
TGTGCCAGCACCCTAAGGACAGGCATGAACACTGAAGCTTTCTTT
CASTLRTGMNTEAFF
>-|TRBJ1-6|TRBD1|TRBV4-1
TGCGCCAGCAGCAAGACAGGGAACTCCTATAATTCACCCCTCCACTTT
CASSKTGNSYNSPLHF
>-|TRBJ2-1|-|TRBV10-3
TGTGCCATCAGTGAGTCCAGGGACAACTCCTACAATGAGCAGTTCTTC
CAISESRDNSYNEQFF
>-|TRBJ2-7|-|TRBV7-2
TGTGCCAGCAGCTCCGGGACATGGTACGAGCAGTACTTC
CASSSGTWYEQYF
>once|TRBJ2-2|-|TRBV2
TGTGCCAGCAGACGTCAATCACAGGGCACCGGGGAGCTGTTTTTT
CASRRQSQGTGELFF
>-|TRBJ1-2|TRBD1|TRBV11-2
TGTGCCAGCAGCTTAATGACAGGGCGAGAAAGGTTGGACACCTTC
CASSLMTGRERLDTF
>-|TRBJ2-3|-|TRBV6-6
TGTGCCAGCACGGACCGGGCCCCCGGAGGAGATACGCAGTATTTT
CASTDRAPGGDTQYF
>-|TRBJ1-3|-|TRBV2
TGTGCCAGCAGCGGGGGAAACACCATATATTTT
CASSGGNTIYF
>-|TRBJ1-1|-|TRBV10-1
TGCGCCAGCAGGCAATCCTTGAACACTGAAGCTTTCTTT
CASRQSLNTEAFF